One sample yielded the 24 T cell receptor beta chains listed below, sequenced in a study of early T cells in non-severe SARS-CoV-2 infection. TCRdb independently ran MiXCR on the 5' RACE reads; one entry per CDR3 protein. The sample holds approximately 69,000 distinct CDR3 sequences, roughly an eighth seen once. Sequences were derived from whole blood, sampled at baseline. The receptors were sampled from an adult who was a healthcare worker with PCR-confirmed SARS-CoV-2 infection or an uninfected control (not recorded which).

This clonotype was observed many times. The CDR3 bases are TGCAGTGCTAGAGATAACAGGGAGGGGGCGTACGAGCAGTACTTC. Amino acids: CSARDNREGAYEQYF. J is TRBJ2-7 and V is TRBV20-1; D is tentatively TRBD1 or TRBD2 (7 bases each). Per germline, CDR1 DFQATT and CDR2 SNEGSKA (reference sequence). The CDR3 loop spans 15 amino acids. Between the trimmed V and J ends, which lost 0 bases and 4 bases, there was a span of 16 bases.

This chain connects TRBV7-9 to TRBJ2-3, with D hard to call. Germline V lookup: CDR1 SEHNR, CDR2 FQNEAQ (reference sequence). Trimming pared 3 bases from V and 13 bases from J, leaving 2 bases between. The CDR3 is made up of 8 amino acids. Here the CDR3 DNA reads TGTGCCAGCAGCTTGAAGTATTTT. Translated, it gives CASSLKYF.

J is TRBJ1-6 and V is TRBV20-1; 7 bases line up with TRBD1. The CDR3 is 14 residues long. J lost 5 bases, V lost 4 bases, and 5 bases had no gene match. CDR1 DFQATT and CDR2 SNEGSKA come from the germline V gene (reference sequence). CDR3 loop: CSAKQGSDNSPLHF. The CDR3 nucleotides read TGCAGTGCTAAACAGGGGTCCGATAATTCACCCCTCCACTTT.

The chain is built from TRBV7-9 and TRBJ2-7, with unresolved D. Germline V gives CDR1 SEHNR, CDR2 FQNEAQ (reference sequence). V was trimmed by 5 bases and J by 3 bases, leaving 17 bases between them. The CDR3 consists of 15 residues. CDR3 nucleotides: TGTGCCAGCAGCCCGTTCCGCAGCGAAAACTACGAGCAGTACTTC. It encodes CASSPFRSENYEQYF. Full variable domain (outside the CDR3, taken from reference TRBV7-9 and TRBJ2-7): DTGVSQNPRHKITKRGQNVTFRCDPISEHNRLYWYRQTLGQGPEFLTYFQNEAQLEKSRLLSDRFSAERPKGSFSTLEIQRTEQGDSAMYLCASSPFRSENYEQYFGPGTRLTVT.

The CDR3 nucleotides read TGTGCCAGCAGTGAAGCGAGAGGGGCGAGCAATCAGCCCCAGCATTTT. Its translation is CASSEARGASNQPQHF. V gene TRBV6-1 combines with J gene TRBJ1-5, with TRBD1 as a possible D gene (5 bases). V shed 0 bases and J shed 1 base, with 10 bases lying between them. The CDR3 is 16 amino acids. CDR1 MNHNS and CDR2 SASEGT come from the germline V gene.

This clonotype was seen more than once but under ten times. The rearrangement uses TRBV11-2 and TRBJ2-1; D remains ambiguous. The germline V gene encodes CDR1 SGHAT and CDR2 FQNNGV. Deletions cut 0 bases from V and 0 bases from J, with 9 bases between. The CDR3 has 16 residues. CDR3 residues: CASSLDPASSYNEQFF. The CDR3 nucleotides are TGTGCCAGCAGCTTAGATCCTGCTAGCTCCTACAATGAGCAGTTCTTC.

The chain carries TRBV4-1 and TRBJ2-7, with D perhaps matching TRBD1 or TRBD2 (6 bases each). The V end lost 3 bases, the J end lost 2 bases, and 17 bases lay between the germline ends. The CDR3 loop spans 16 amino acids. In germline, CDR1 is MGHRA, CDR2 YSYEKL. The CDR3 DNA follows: TGCGCCAGCAGCCAGCCCGTCGGAGGGGGGACCTACGAGCAGTACTTC. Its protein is CASSQPVGGGTYEQYF.

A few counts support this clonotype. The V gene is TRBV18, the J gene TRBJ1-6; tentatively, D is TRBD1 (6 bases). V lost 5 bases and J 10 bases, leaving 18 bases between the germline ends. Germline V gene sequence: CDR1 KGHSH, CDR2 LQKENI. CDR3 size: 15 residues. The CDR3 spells CASSADVLQGSPLHF. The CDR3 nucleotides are TGTGCCAGCTCAGCGGACGTCCTACAGGGCTCACCCCTCCACTTT.

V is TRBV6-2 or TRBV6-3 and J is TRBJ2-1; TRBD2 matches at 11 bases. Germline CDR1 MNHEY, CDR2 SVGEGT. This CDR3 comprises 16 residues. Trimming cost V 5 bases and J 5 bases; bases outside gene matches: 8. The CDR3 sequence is CASSPRLAGTHNEQFF. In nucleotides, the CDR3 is TGTGCCAGCAGTCCCCGACTAGCGGGGACCCACAATGAGCAGTTCTTC.

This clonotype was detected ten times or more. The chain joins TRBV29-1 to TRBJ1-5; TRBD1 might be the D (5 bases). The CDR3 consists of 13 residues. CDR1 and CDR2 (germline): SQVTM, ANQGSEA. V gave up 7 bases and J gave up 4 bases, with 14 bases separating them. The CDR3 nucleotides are TGCAGCGCGGGGTCCGGGACGAATCAGCCCCAGCATTTT. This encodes CSAGSGTNQPQHF.

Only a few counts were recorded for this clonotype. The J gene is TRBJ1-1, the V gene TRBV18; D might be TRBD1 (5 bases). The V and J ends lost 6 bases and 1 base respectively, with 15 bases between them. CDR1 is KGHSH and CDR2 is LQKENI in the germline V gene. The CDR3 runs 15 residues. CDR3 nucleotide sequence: TGTGCCAGCTCCCCATTGGCAGGGACGAACACTGAAGCTTTCTTT. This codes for CASSPLAGTNTEAFF.

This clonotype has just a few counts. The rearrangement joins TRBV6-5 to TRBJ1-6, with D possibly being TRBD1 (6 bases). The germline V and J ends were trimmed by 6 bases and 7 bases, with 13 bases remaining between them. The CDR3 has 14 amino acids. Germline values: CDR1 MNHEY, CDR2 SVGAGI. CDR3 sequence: CASSDRWRNSPLHF. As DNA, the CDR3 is TGTGCCAGCAGCGACAGGTGGCGGAATTCACCCCTCCACTTT.

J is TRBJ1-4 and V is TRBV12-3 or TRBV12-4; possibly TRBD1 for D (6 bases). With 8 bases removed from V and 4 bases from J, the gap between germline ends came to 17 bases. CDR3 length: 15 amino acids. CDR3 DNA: TGTGCCAGCCCGCCCGGAGGGGGGATTAATGAAAAACTGTTTTTT. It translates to CASPPGGGINEKLFF.

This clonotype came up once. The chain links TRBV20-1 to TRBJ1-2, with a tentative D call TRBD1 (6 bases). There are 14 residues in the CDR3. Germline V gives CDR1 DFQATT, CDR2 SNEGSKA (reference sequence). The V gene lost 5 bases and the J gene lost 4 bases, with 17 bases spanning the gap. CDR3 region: CSAPSGQHSYGYTF. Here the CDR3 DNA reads TGCAGTGCTCCCTCCGGACAGCACAGCTATGGCTACACCTTC.

The CDR3: CASSEQNTEAFF. CDR3 sequence (DNA): TGTGCCAGCAGTGAACAGAACACTGAAGCTTTCTTT. The chain recombines TRBV25-1 with TRBJ1-1; D remains unclear. In germline, CDR1 is MGHDK, CDR2 SYGVNS. The length of the CDR3 is 12 residues. V was cut by 2 bases and J by 1 base, with 2 bases left in between.

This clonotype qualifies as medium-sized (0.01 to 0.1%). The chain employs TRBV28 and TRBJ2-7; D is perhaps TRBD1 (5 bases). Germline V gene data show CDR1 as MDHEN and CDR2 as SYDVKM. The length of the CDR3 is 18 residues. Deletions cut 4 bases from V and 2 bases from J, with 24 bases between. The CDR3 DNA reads TGTGCCAGCAGTTCCCCGGTCAGGGAACATCTTTCGGCCTACGAGCAGTACTTC. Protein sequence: CASSSPVREHLSAYEQYF.

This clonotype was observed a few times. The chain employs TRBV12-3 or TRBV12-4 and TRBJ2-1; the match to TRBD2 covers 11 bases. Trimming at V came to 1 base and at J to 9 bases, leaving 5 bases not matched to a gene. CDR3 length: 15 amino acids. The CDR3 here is CASSLGSGGAGEQFF. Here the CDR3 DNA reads TGTGCCAGCAGTTTAGGTAGCGGGGGGGCCGGTGAGCAGTTCTTC.

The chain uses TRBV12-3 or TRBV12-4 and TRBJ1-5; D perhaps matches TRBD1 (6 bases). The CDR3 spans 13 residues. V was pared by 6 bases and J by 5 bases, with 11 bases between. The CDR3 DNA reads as TGTGCCAGCAGGTCGACAGGAGATCAGCCCCAGCATTTT. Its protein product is CASRSTGDQPQHF.

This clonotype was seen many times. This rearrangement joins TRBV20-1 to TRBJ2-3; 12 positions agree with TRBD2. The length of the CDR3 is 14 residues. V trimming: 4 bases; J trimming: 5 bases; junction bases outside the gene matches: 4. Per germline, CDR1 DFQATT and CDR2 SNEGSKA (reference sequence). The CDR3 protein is CSANLAGGRDTQYF. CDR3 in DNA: TGCAGTGCTAATCTAGCGGGGGGGAGAGATACGCAGTATTTT.

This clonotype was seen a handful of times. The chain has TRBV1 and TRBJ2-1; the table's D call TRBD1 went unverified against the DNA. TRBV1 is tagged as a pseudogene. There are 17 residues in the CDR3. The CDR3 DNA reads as TGCACCAGCAGCCCCCATGTTGGGGACCCCTCCTACAATGAGCAGTTCTTC. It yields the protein CTSSPHVGDPSYNEQFF.

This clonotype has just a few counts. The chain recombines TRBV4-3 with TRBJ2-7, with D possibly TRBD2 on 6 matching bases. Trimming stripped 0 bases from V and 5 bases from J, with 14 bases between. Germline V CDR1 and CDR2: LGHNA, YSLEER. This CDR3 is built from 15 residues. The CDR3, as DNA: TGCGCCAGCAGCCAAGAGGTGACTAGAGTCCACGAGCAGTACTTC. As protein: CASSQEVTRVHEQYF.

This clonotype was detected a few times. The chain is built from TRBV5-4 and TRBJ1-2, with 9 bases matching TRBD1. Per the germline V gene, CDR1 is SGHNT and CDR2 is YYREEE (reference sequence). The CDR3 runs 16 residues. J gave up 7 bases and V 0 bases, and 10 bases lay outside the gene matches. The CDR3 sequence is CASSLGSQGAFSGYTF. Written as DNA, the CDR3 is TGTGCCAGCAGCTTGGGGTCACAGGGGGCTTTTTCTGGCTACACCTTC.

This CDR3 is CASNRGKETQYF. The CDR3, as DNA: TGTGCCAGCAATCGGGGGAAAGAGACCCAGTACTTC. This chain joins TRBV2 and TRBJ2-5; D may be TRBD2 (6 bases). V was clipped by 7 bases and J by 3 bases, with 9 bases between them. CDR3 length: 12 residues. Germline V gene lookup returns CDR1 SNHLY and CDR2 FYNNEI.

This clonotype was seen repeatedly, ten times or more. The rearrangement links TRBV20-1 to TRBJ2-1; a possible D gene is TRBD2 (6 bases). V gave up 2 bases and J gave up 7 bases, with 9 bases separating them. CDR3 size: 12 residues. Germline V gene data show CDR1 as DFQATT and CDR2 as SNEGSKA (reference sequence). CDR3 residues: CSARSGENEQFF. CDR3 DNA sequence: TGCAGTGCTAGATCGGGGGAAAATGAGCAGTTCTTC.